Sequencing of this T cell receptor (beta chain) was carried out in a study of blood T cell repertoires in COVID-19. About the research overall: COVID-19 samples collected from the United States, Italy and Spain covered acute and convalescent phases. The cDNA or gDNA used as material had been derived from T cells, B-cell-depleted T cells, or PBMCs.

In the original processing: For nucleated cells, counts were estimated from reference gene primer amplification. The protocol was immunoSEQ multiplex PCR, while the TCRdb copy is restricted to in-frame clones and leaves out a portion. That table supplies the V and J calls and clone size; D and trimming were determined from the DNA. The repertoire holds tens of thousands of clones, approximately 81% seen once, with 35% in the top ten. V dropped 8 bases and J dropped 4 bases, with 17 bases sitting between them. The CDR3 contains 14 residues. Sequences were obtained from peripheral blood. The V call is TRBV23-1, the J call TRBJ1-2, with TRBD1 as a possible D gene (6 bases). TRBV23-1 is known as an ORF, though its function is uncertain. This TCR was sampled from a man aged 80 or over with acute or convalescent COVID-19. The CDR3 reads CASVFEGGAYGYTF. CDR3 in DNA: TGCGCCAGCGTATTCGAAGGGGGGGCCTATGGCTACACCTTC.